This TCR beta chain was captured in a study of cytomegalovirus exposure and HLA in healthy donors. Study observations and caveats: Reports showed the classifier diagnosing cytomegalovirus status with high specificity and sensitivity. A link between a missense DCLRE1C variant and TCR beta V- and J-gene trimming emerged from a later analysis. The number of N-insertions in an Asian-associated ancestry cluster was reportedly below the approximately 680-donor mean in a later analysis. TCR beta V segments were, for the most part, productive about 90% or about 30% of the time in an earlier analysis.

PCR amplification relied on 60 Vbeta primers (plus 13 Jbeta primers). Repertoires were generated with immunoSEQ multiplex PCR, while TCRdb's copy carries only in-frame clones and drops some. The table has just over 80,000 clones, over 70% seen once. The CDR3 sequence is 17 residues long. Germline V gene data show CDR1 as SQVTM and CDR2 as ANQGSEA. The trim removed 6 bases at V and 7 bases at J, leaving 15 bases unmatched. On this clone itself: Its antigen is not known.

The specimen sequenced was PBMCs. The chain has TRBV29-1 and TRBJ2-1; the match to TRBD2 covers 13 bases. This clonotype originated in a man aged 18 to 29 in good health and CMV-seropositive. CDR3 sequence (DNA): TGCAGCGTCCTGACCGGACTAGCGGGAGATCGGCGAAATGAGCAGTTCTTC. This translates into CSVLTGLAGDRRNEQFF.